The following is a T cell receptor (beta chain) sequence with its context. Its antigen is not known. Germline assignment: CDR1 MGHRA and CDR2 YSYEKL. V gave up 2 bases and J gave up 2 bases, with 15 bases separating them. The CDR3 spans 16 residues. Method: immunoSEQ multiplex PCR; TCRdb's copy keeps in-frame clones and lacks some. Of more than 1,200,000 clones listed, 98% to 99% were seen once; the top ten hold 0.36%. The data belong to a study of shared clonotypes between healthy human individuals. Study findings and constraints: Shared clonotypes across all four donors exceeded non-shared ones in generation probability.

A split of CD4+ cells into CD45RA+ naive and CD45RA-negative memory subsets was performed. The V and J genes are TRBV4-1 and TRBJ2-5, with D perhaps matching TRBD1 or TRBD2 (5 bases each). Sequencing was done on a sample of naive CD4+ T cells sorted from blood. The subset here: CD45RA+ positively selected. This TCR was sampled from a man aged 30-40 years in good health. CDR3 in DNA: TGCGCCAGCAGCCAAAAACGTCCGGGACGACAAGAGACCCAGTACTTC. It is translated as CASSQKRPGRQETQYF.